This TCR beta chain was identified during a study of blood T cell repertoires in COVID-19 (dated by TCRdb to the early 2020s). As for the study more broadly: Samples from collaborators originated in the United States, Italy and Spain and spanned both the acute and convalescent phases of COVID-19. The prospective study material was composed of cDNA or gDNA derived from T cells, B-cell-depleted T cells, or PBMCs. Deeply sampled blood TCRbeta repertoires from subjects exposed to, actively infected with, or recovered from COVID-19 were included in the dataset. The repertoires were released in a freely available public database meant as a resource for research on the immune response to SARS-CoV-2. Samples were obtained from the ongoing ImmuneRACE study (first 160 participants) and from 950 to 1,500 subjects provided by 6 global collaborators. Sample metadata almost always included a de-identified subject ID, COVID-19 status, age in years and sex. Where available, HLA class I and class II types were taken from metadata supplied by the sample provider and were not determined by assay-based typing. Paper-wide results and their limitations: How much clinical and demographic metadata was included differed by source and by participant, and the metadata was provided uncurated.

From the germline V gene, CDR1 is MNHEY and CDR2 is SVGAGI. The CDR3 measures 13 amino acids from cysteine to phenylalanine. Only the CDR3 part of the read is kept: 39 bases, read in frame from the first base. V loses 6 bases, J loses 1 base, and the germline ends lie 9 bases apart. TCRbeta CDR3 regions were amplified from genomic DNA using the immunoSEQ Assay, a bias-controlled multiplex PCR. On the authors' methods: The number of nucleated cells in each sample was estimated by amplification of reference gene primers within the assay. To quantify the absolute abundance of each unique TCRbeta CDR3 rearrangement, sequence reads were collapsed and filtered. Productive Simpson clonality was computed per sample as the square root of Simpson's diversity index over productive rearrangements. TCRdb holds this immuneACCESS table with in-frame rearrangements only. Some clones are missing; in checked studies, unresolved V genes explain under half, and the rest has no known cause. From that table come the V and J calls and clone size; the DNA was used to work out D and trimming. This sample lists 200,000 to 250,000 clones; 65% to 85% were detected once. The ten largest clones capture less than 7% of the sample.

Participants in the prospective study were enrolled through a virtual design, were aged 18 to 89 years, and lived in under 25 United States geographic areas. In the prospective study, cohorts were assigned on the basis of participant-reported clinical history obtained from a screening survey and a study questionnaire. Recovered participants in ImmuneRACE Cohort 3 were defined by two consecutive negative NP/OP PCR tests, clearance by a healthcare professional, or resolution of symptoms. In the prospective study, mobile phlebotomists collected whole blood, serum and a nasopharyngeal or oropharyngeal swab from each participant. Participants in the prospective study had the option to provide additional blood draws and questionnaires over a 2-month period. Before DNA extraction, prospective study blood samples were shipped either frozen or at room temperature. As for this clone: The antigen it binds to is not known. Base qualities are not at hand, and no much larger clone is one base apart.

This TCR came from a woman between 40 and 55 years old who had recovered from COVID-19. Sequencing was carried out using PBMCs or T cells enriched from blood (not recorded which). The rearrangement joined TRBV6-5 to TRBJ2-5; 6 matching bases give a weak D call of TRBD1. The nucleotide sequence reads TGTGCCAGCAGCCCGGACAGCCAAGAGACCCAGTACTTC. This sequence encodes CASSPDSQETQYF.